This TCR beta chain originates from a study of T cells in Graves' hyperthyroidism and ophthalmopathy. CDR1 and CDR2 (germline): GTSNPN, SVGIG (reference sequence). The CDR3 is 14 residues long. TCR beta CDR3 region amplification was performed from RNA transcripts. A first-round RT-PCR of the TCR CDR3 used the HTBI primer set. Each CDR3 protein is one row after TCRdb ran MiXCR on the multiplex PCR reads. Of approximately 620,000 distinct CDR3 sequences detected, more than 15% appear once; the ten largest clones hold 2.5% to 4%. This clonotype has a handful of counts. Its ends do not fully match the called genes, so a read error is possible.

This receptor was obtained from a woman in her forties with Graves' ophthalmopathy. Sequenced material: blood. The rearrangement links TRBV30 to TRBJ2-1; 9 positions match TRBD1. In nucleotides, the CDR3 is TGTGCCTGGAGCCCGGGACAGGGTATCAATGAGCAGTCCTTC. This codes for CAWSPGQGINEQSF.